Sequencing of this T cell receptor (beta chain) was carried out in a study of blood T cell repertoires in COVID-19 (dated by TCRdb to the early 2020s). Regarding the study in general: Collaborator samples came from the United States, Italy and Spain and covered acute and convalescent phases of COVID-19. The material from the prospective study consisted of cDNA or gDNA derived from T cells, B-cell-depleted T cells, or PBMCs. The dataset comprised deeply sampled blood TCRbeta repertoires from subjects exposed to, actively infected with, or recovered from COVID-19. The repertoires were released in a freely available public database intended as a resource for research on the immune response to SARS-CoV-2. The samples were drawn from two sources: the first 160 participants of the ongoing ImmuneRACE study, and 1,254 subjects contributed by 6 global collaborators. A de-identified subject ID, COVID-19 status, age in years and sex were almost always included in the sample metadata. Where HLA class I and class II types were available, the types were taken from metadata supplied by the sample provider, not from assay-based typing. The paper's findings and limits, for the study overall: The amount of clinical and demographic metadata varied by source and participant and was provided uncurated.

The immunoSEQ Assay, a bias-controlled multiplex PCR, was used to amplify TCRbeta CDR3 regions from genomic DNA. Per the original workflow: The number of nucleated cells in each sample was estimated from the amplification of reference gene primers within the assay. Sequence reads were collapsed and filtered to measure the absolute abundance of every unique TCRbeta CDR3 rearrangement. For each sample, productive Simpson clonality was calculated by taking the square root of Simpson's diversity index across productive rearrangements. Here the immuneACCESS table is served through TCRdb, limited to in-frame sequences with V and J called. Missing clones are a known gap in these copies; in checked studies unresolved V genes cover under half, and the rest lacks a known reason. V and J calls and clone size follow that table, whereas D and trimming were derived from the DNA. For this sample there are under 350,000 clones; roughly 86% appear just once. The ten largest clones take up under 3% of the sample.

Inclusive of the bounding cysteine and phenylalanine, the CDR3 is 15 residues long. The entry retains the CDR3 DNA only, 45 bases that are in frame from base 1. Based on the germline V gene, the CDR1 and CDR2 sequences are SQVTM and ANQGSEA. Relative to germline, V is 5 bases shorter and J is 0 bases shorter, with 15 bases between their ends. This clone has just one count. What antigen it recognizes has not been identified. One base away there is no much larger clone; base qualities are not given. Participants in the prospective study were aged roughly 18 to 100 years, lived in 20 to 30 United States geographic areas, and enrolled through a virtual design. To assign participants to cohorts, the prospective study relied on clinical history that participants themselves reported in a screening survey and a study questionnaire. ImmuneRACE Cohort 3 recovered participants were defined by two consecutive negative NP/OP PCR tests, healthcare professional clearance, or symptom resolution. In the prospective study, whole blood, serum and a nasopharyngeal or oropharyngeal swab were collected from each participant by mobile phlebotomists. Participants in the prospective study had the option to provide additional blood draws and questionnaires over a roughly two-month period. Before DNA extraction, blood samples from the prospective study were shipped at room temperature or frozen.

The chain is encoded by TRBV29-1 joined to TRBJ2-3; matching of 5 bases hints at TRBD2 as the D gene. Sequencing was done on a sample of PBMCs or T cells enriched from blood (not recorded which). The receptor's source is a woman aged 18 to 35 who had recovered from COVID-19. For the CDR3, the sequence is CSVTGERVSTDTQYF. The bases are TGCAGCGTTACCGGGGAGAGAGTAAGCACAGATACGCAGTATTTT.